This T cell receptor (beta chain) was recovered during a study of cytomegalovirus exposure and HLA in healthy donors. Study observations and caveats: Some segments of the V type, notably TRBV6-2 and TRBV6-3, were excluded as indistinguishable.

Primers: 60 Vbeta forward and 13 Jbeta reverse. TCRdb's copy holds only in-frame clones and misses some; the assay was immunoSEQ multiplex PCR. Of some 200,000 clones listed, roughly 13% are singletons. Notes on this clone: Antigen: not known.

Trimming stripped 8 bases from V and 0 bases from J, with 10 bases between. Germline V gene data show CDR1 as LNHNV and CDR2 as YYDKDF (reference sequence). The CDR3 covers 13 residues. This chain connects TRBV15 to TRBJ1-1, with D perhaps matching TRBD1 (6 bases). The sequence was collected from a man in his forties or fifties in good health and CMV-seropositive. Specimen: PBMCs. As DNA, the CDR3 is TGTGCCACCGTTGACAGGCTGAACACTGAAGCTTTCTTT. Its protein product is CATVDRLNTEAFF.